The source of this T cell receptor (beta chain) is a study of metastatic and nonmetastatic thyroid tumors. The wider study: Blood and tumor or nodule tissue repertoires from malignant and benign thyroid patients were compared.

Patients had received no treatment of any kind before thyroid surgery. This CDR3 region has 17 residues. From germline, CDR1 is LGHNA and CDR2 YNFKEQ. The V and J ends lost 2 bases and 5 bases, in that order; junction bases with no gene match: 7. This clone was counted once. The target antigen is unknown. Study-level findings and limits: According to reports, the diversity of TCR beta was significantly higher in malignant thyroid tumors than in benign nodules, and this held in both blood and tumor samples.

Methods used by the authors: The study's classifier, a distant-metastasis tool for papillary thyroid cancer, was built using CDR3 differences across clinicopathological groups. TCRdb reanalyzed the PCR reads via MiXCR. The V and J calls come from TCRdb's annotation, not from the publication. The sample gives about 33,000 clones, about 10% of which show up once; more than 15% is in the top ten. The sequence was collected from a female donor with papillary thyroid cancer or a benign thyroid nodule (not recorded which). Some clones in this sample may be carry-over from other donors' samples. Sequences were obtained from blood. The J gene is TRBJ2-7, the V gene TRBV4-2; 15 nucleotides align to TRBD2. CDR3 DNA sequence: TGTGCCAGCAGCCAAAGGCTTGGACTAGCGGGGGGGGACGAGCAGTACTTC. Its translation: CASSQRLGLAGGDEQYF.